The 12 T cell receptor beta chains listed next were all sequenced from one sample in a study of OX40 agonist ivuxolimab in advanced cancers. The data were produced by immunoSEQ multiplex PCR, yet TCRdb's version contains in-frame clones alone and is incomplete. The sample has about 53,000 clones; 80% to 90% are singletons. The sample here was CD4+ or CD8+ T cells sorted from blood, taken in a trial of the OX40 agonist ivuxolimab. The receptor source for this set is an adult with an advanced solid tumor such as melanoma, head and neck, liver or kidney cancer.

V and J are TRBV19 and TRBJ1-2; 10 nucleotides agree with TRBD1. Germline values: CDR1 LNHDA, CDR2 SQIVND (reference sequence). V shed 3 bases and J 8 bases; nucleotides not matched to a gene: 9. The CDR3 runs 15 residues. The CDR3 sequence: CASSIFPGQGNGYTF. DNA of the CDR3: TGTGCCAGTAGTATCTTTCCGGGACAGGGGAACGGCTACACCTTC. Together with reference TRBV19 and TRBJ1-2, the CDR3 gives the full variable domain: DGGITQSPKYLFRKEGQNVTLSCEQNLNHDAMYWYRQDPGQGLRLIYYSQIVNDFQKGDIAEGYSVSREKKESFPLTVTSAQKNPTAFYLCASSIFPGQGNGYTFGSGTRLTVV.

The chain recombines TRBV2 with TRBJ2-2; D is unclear. This CDR3 has 11 amino acids. Germline CDR1 and CDR2: SNHLY and FYNNEI. V lost 9 bases to trimming and J lost 7 bases, with 9 bases between them. CDR3 sequence (DNA): TGTGCCAGTTTGGTGATCGGGGAGCTGTTTTTT. Translated: CASLVIGELFF.

This clone was counted once. The chain has TRBV28 and TRBJ1-6; 8 nucleotides align to TRBD1. Trimming took 10 bases from V and 7 from J; bases not matched to a gene: 21. CDR3 length: 18 residues. Germline values: CDR1 MDHEN, CDR2 SYDVKM. CDR3 nucleotide sequence: TGTGCCACCTCCTCGACAGGGGACCCACGCGGACCCAATTCACCCCTCCACTTT. It encodes CATSSTGDPRGPNSPLHF. The full variable domain, its missing parts supplied by reference TRBV28 and TRBJ1-6, is DVKVTQSSRYLVKRTGEKVFLECVQDMDHENMFWYRQDPGLGLRLIYFSYDVKMKEKGDIPEGYSVSREKKERFSLILESASTNQTSMYLCATSSTGDPRGPNSPLHFGNGTRLTVT.

This clone was seen a handful of times. V gene TRBV28 combines with J gene TRBJ1-1, with D tentatively TRBD1 (6 bases). The germline V gene encodes CDR1 MDHEN and CDR2 SYDVKM. The length of the CDR3 is 11 residues. V was clipped by 9 bases and J by 7 bases, with 12 bases between them. The CDR3 coding sequence is TGTGCCAGTTACAGGGCCCGTGAAGCTTTCTTT. It encodes CASYRAREAFF.

This rearrangement joins TRBV5-1 to TRBJ1-3, with 9 bases lining up with TRBD1. Trimming at V came to 4 bases and at J to 5 bases, leaving 4 bases not matched to a gene. CDR1 is SGHRS, CDR2 YFSETQ, per germline. CDR3 length: 14 amino acids. The CDR3 sequence: CASSTGQGRNTIYF. In DNA, the CDR3 is TGCGCCAGCAGCACGGGACAGGGTCGAAACACCATATATTTT.

The chain uses TRBV7-8 and TRBJ2-7, with D perhaps TRBD1 (6 bases). V lost 6 bases and J lost 2, with 14 bases in between. CDR3 length equals 14 residues. Germline V lookup: CDR1 SGHVS, CDR2 FQNEAQ. CDR3 coding DNA: TGTGCCAGCAGTCAATCGTGGGACACCTACGAGCAGTACTTC. This sequence encodes CASSQSWDTYEQYF.

The chain recombines TRBV5-1 with TRBJ2-3; D unclear. The ends were cut back, 8 bases at V and 1 base at J, with 14 bases in the middle. Germline V gives CDR1 SGHRS, CDR2 YFSETQ. The CDR3 totals 14 residues. DNA for the CDR3: TGCGCCAGTCACGAAGTTGAGGGCACAGATACGCAGTATTTT. Encoded protein: CASHEVEGTDTQYF.

The gene calls are TRBV21-1 and TRBJ1-5. TRBV21-1 is labeled a pseudogene. The CDR3 spans 13 residues. The CDR3 region is CASNRCRNQPQHF. In DNA form, the CDR3 reads TGTGCCAGCAATCGCTGTCGTAATCAGCCCCAGCATTTT.

V is TRBV7-4 and J is TRBJ1-4; 7 nucleotides align to TRBD1. This CDR3 comprises 20 residues. In germline, CDR1 is SGHVT, CDR2 SQSDAQ. The ends lost 2 bases at V and 8 bases at J; junction bases unmatched: 23. The CDR3 region is CASSLPRFVQGPASGEKLFF. The CDR3 DNA reads TGTGCCAGCAGCTTACCCAGGTTTGTACAGGGGCCCGCTTCGGGGGAAAAACTGTTTTTT. Based on the CDR3 plus reference TRBV7-4 and TRBJ1-4, the full variable domain is GAGVSQSPRYKVAKRGRDVALRCDSISGHVTLYWYRQTLGQGSEVLTYSQSDAQRDKSGRPSGRFSAERPERSVSTLKIQRTEQGDSAVYLCASSLPRFVQGPASGEKLFFGSGTQLSVL.

The chain is built from TRBV6-5 and TRBJ1-3; tentatively, D is TRBD1 (5 bases). V lost 5 bases and J lost 1, with 12 bases in between. The germline gives CDR1 MNHEY, CDR2 SVGAGI. The CDR3 consists of 15 residues. The CDR3 region is CASSPPGGSGNTIYF. The CDR3 nucleotides are TGTGCCAGCAGTCCACCCGGGGGATCTGGAAACACCATATATTTT.

This rearrangement joins TRBV7-8 to TRBJ2-1, with 7 bases matching TRBD2. CDR3 length: 14 residues. The junction had 5 bases not matched to a gene; V was cut back by 1 base and J by 8 bases. Germline assignment: CDR1 SGHVS and CDR2 FQNEAQ. The CDR3: CASSLGGGSDEQFF. For the CDR3, the DNA is TGTGCCAGCAGCTTAGGGGGGGGGAGCGATGAGCAGTTCTTC.

V usage is TRBV5-1 and J usage is TRBJ1-4; no clear D. The V end was cut by 3 bases, the J end by 4 bases, with 10 bases between. Germline CDR1 and CDR2: SGHRS and YFSETQ. The CDR3 is 14 amino acids. The CDR3 region has the DNA TGCGCCAGCAGCTCGGACGCGTTTAATGAAAAACTGTTTTTT. It specifies CASSSDAFNEKLFF.